This TCR beta chain derives from a study of T cells in Graves' hyperthyroidism and ophthalmopathy. Using RNA transcripts as the source, TCR beta CDR3 regions were amplified. The HTBI primer set was used in a first-round RT-PCR of the TCR CDR3. TCRdb redid the calling of the multiplex PCR reads with MiXCR, one entry per CDR3 protein. Of about 250,000 distinct CDR3 sequences in the sample, about 20% were seen once. The V segment lost 0 bases and the J segment 8 bases; nucleotides outside the gene matches: 10. CDR3 length: 17 residues. In germline, CDR1 is SGHTA, CDR2 FQGNSA. This clonotype was recorded only once.

The TCR originated in a man aged 25 to 40 with Graves' ophthalmopathy. The J gene is TRBJ2-1, the V gene TRBV7-2, with 10 bases identical to TRBD2. Sequencing was carried out using blood. CDR3 loop: CASSLAGVSGRVDEQFF. The DNA for the CDR3 is TGTGCCAGCAGCTTAGCAGGGGTGAGCGGGAGGGTAGATGAGCAGTTCTTC.